This T cell receptor beta chain derives from a study of neurological immune-mediated disorders (dated by TCRdb to about 2019). The study in broad terms: Among the approximately 35 multiple sclerosis patients, approximately 30 had relapsing-remitting MS and 3 had secondary progressive MS. Peripheral blood TCR-beta repertoires from patients with HTLV-I-associated myelopathy (HAM/TSP), patients with multiple sclerosis, and healthy controls were compared in the study using UMI-based sequencing. Longitudinal samples, technical triplicates and paired sorted CD4+ and CD8+ T-cell subsets, alongside PBMC samples, were included among the roughly 110 TCR-beta libraries. Of the 68 subjects in the cohort, about 14 were HAM/TSP patients, about 34 were multiple sclerosis patients, and some 20 were healthy controls.

Unsorted PBMC libraries were generated from 2 million PBMCs stored in RNAlater at -80 °C until RNA extraction. Multiple sclerosis patients were enrolled in a US clinical protocol under which disease progression was evaluated by magnetic resonance imaging. PBMCs were separated from peripheral blood using Ficoll-Hypaque density gradient centrifugation and then cryopreserved in liquid nitrogen. cDNA was synthesized by template-switch 5'RACE using a primer with a 10-nucleotide random unique molecular identifier that tagged each TCR transcript. Every sequencing run yielded over 200 million TCR-beta sequences covering 15-18 subjects. Total RNA was extracted with the RNeasy kit. The KAPA Real-time Library Amplification kit was used to amplify TCR-beta VDJ regions with primers for the TCR constant region and the 5'RACE anchor. A first PCR added sample indexes and Illumina adaptors, and a second PCR then raised library yield. After Ampure bead purification, the roughly 650 bp TCR product was size-selected on a 2% E-gel SizeSelection system. Before pooling, library quality was checked on a Bioanalyzer, concentration was measured with Qubit, and libraries were quantified with the Kapa Library Quantification kit. Libraries were sequenced paired-end 2 x 150 bp on an Illumina HiSeq 2500. To increase sequence diversity, roughly 24-30% phiX was spiked into each library pool. The authors processed their data as follows. Quality-filtered reads were processed with the UMI-based MiGEC pipeline, which removed over 85% of raw TCR sequences during error correction. IMGT germline references were used for aligning VDJ genes, and each clonotype was defined as a unique CDR3 amino acid sequence together with its V-J genes. Clonal expansion, Shannon diversity and CDR3 relatedness were evaluated with VDJtools (CalcPairwiseDistances, ClusterSamples), while phylogenetic trees were built in CLCbio workbench. Clones with at least 8 unique UMIs were defined as expanded, with this threshold being based on coefficient-of-variation modelling across technical triplicates. The public reads were reanalyzed by TCRdb: fastp trimming at Q25, MiXCR alignment, in-frame beta chains only. Each entry is one CDR3 protein sequence, shown with its most common DNA and genes. What appears here as the V and J calls and clone size reflects TCRdb's work, not the paper's. Within this sample are about 33,000 distinct CDR3 sequences, with approximately 1.4% of them counted one time only. The ten largest make up about 9.3% of the sample.

This clonotype showed up many times. The antigen it binds to is not known. There are no base qualities to consult, and no much larger clone falls within one base. The study at large found these results: Across subjects, expanded clones never shared an identical CDR3 amino acid sequence, which suggests that the TCR-beta repertoires in every group were private. TCR clonal expansion was highest in HAM/TSP patients and lowest in MS patients, with MS patients falling below even healthy controls. In phylogenetic analysis, the repertoires of 18 of 34 MS patients grouped into a cluster of related CDR3 sequences, which suggests a possible signature at the repertoire level. The MS cluster was not associated with any clinical or MRI features, and the authors stated that larger cohorts are needed.

The CDR3 measures 14 amino acids from cysteine to phenylalanine. Here the CDR3 DNA is all that survives: 42 bases in frame from base 1. CDR1 SEHNR and CDR2 FQNEAQ were looked up in the germline V gene (reference sequence). Deletion took 4 bases off V and 0 bases off J, with a span of 7 bases between the germline ends. The receptor was isolated from a woman aged 25-40 years with multiple sclerosis. Material: PBMCs. The chain uses TRBV7-9 and TRBJ1-5; the D segment cannot be called with confidence. The sequence in DNA is TGTGCCAGCAGCTCGGAGTATAGCAATCAGCCCCAGCATTTT. The encoded protein is CASSSEYSNQPQHF.